This is a list of T cell receptor beta chains from one sample in a study of blood T cell repertoires in COVID-19. Assay used: immunoSEQ multiplex PCR; TCRdb lists only in-frame clones, some missing. This table has approximately 230,000 clones, more than 70% appearing once. Sequenced input: peripheral blood. The source is a man older than 75 with acute or convalescent COVID-19. Each CDR3 is given with its conserved first and last residue. The D gene is left open where the match is weak. A row's size may be missing; if present it is once, few, many or a size class.

len: 11; d_gene: NA; abundance: NA; j_gene: TRBJ1-1; v_gene: TRBV3-1/TRBV3-2; CDR3aa: CASGDLIEAFF; CDR3nt: TGTGCCAGCGGCGACTTAATTGAAGCTTTCTTT
len: 12; d_gene: NA; abundance: NA; j_gene: TRBJ1-4; v_gene: TRBV29-1; CDR3aa: CSVAGSNEKLFF; CDR3nt: TGCAGCGTTGCCGGGTCTAATGAAAAACTGTTTTTT
len: 12; d_gene: NA; abundance: NA; j_gene: TRBJ2-1; v_gene: TRBV5-1; CDR3aa: CASSLGFGEQFF; CDR3nt: TGCGCCAGCAGCCTGGGGTTCGGTGAGCAGTTCTTC
len: 15; d_gene: TRBD2; abundance: once; j_gene: TRBJ2-5; v_gene: TRBV4-1; CDR3aa: CASSQDMTSSETQYF; CDR3nt: TGCGCCAGCAGCCAAGATATGACTAGCAGTGAGACCCAGTACTTC
len: 18; d_gene: TRBD1; abundance: NA; j_gene: TRBJ1-6; v_gene: TRBV3-1/TRBV3-2; CDR3aa: CASSQGQGRSSYNSPLHF; CDR3nt: TGTGCCAGCAGCCAAGGACAGGGAAGGAGCTCCTATAATTCACCCCTCCACTTT
len: 14; d_gene: TRBD1; abundance: once; j_gene: TRBJ1-6; v_gene: TRBV27; CDR3aa: CASRSGQNNSPLHF; CDR3nt: TGTGCCAGCAGATCGGGACAGAATAATTCACCCCTCCACTTT
len: 16; d_gene: TRBD1; abundance: once; j_gene: TRBJ1-1; v_gene: TRBV2; CDR3aa: CASSEALLRGGQRAFF; CDR3nt: TGTGCCAGCAGTGAAGCGCTTTTAAGAGGGGGCCAGAGGGCTTTCTTT
len: 14; d_gene: TRBD1; abundance: NA; j_gene: TRBJ2-1; v_gene: TRBV2; CDR3aa: CASLIRTGEREQFF; CDR3nt: TGTGCCAGCCTAATCCGGACAGGGGAGAGGGAGCAGTTCTTC
len: 17; d_gene: TRBD1; abundance: NA; j_gene: TRBJ1-4; v_gene: TRBV5-4; CDR3aa: CASSLAGTGGRNEKLFF; CDR3nt: TGTGCCAGCAGCTTGGCCGGGACAGGGGGCCGAAATGAAAAACTGTTTTTT
len: 15; d_gene: TRBD1; abundance: NA; j_gene: TRBJ1-6; v_gene: TRBV19; CDR3aa: CASSRGDRVLSPLHF; CDR3nt: TGTGCCAGTAGTAGGGGCGACAGGGTGTTATCACCCCTCCACTTT
len: 16; d_gene: TRBD2; abundance: NA; j_gene: TRBJ2-5; v_gene: TRBV5-1; CDR3aa: CASSLLSGGQAETQYF; CDR3nt: TGCGCCAGCAGCTTGTTGAGCGGGGGGCAGGCAGAGACCCAGTACTTC
len: 15; d_gene: TRBD1; abundance: NA; j_gene: TRBJ2-3; v_gene: TRBV5-1; CDR3aa: CASRFSTGVIGTQYF; CDR3nt: TGCGCCAGCCGATTCTCGACAGGGGTAATCGGTACGCAGTATTTT
len: 16; d_gene: NA; abundance: NA; j_gene: TRBJ2-6; v_gene: TRBV18; CDR3aa: CASSRDTSSGANVLTF; CDR3nt: TGTGCCAGCTCACGGGACACCTCCTCTGGGGCCAACGTCCTGACTTTC
len: 15; d_gene: TRBD1; abundance: once; j_gene: TRBJ2-2; v_gene: TRBV7-7; CDR3aa: CASSPTGQGAGELFF; CDR3nt: TGTGCTAGCAGCCCGACGGGACAGGGGGCCGGGGAGCTGTTTTTT
len: 14; d_gene: TRBD1; abundance: few; j_gene: TRBJ2-5; v_gene: TRBV19; CDR3aa: CASSMSGGEETQYF; CDR3nt: TGTGCCAGTAGTATGTCAGGGGGTGAAGAGACCCAGTACTTC
len: 15; d_gene: NA; abundance: NA; j_gene: TRBJ2-1; v_gene: TRBV6-5; CDR3aa: CASTPGQPAYNEQFF; CDR3nt: TGTGCCAGCACCCCGGGACAACCGGCCTACAATGAGCAGTTCTTC
len: 13; d_gene: NA; abundance: NA; j_gene: TRBJ2-7; v_gene: TRBV5-5; CDR3aa: CASSLSPGNEQYF; CDR3nt: TGTGCCAGCAGCTTGTCACCGGGGAACGAGCAGTACTTC
len: 15; d_gene: NA; abundance: NA; j_gene: TRBJ1-1; v_gene: TRBV5-4; CDR3aa: CASSLQGLGNTEAFF; CDR3nt: TGTGCCAGCAGCTTACAGGGATTAGGGAACACTGAAGCTTTCTTT
len: 14; d_gene: TRBD1; abundance: once; j_gene: TRBJ2-2; v_gene: TRBV10-3; CDR3aa: CAISGDRNTGELFF; CDR3nt: TGTGCCATCAGCGGGGACAGGAACACCGGGGAGCTGTTTTTT
len: 13; d_gene: NA; abundance: few; j_gene: TRBJ1-1; v_gene: TRBV3-1/TRBV3-2; CDR3aa: CASSPLEDTEAFF; CDR3nt: TGTGCCAGCAGCCCGCTAGAGGACACTGAAGCTTTCTTT
len: 15; d_gene: NA; abundance: NA; j_gene: TRBJ2-1; v_gene: TRBV27; CDR3aa: CASSPAASDHNEQFF; CDR3nt: TGTGCCAGCAGTCCCGCGGCTAGCGACCACAATGAGCAGTTCTTC
len: 14; d_gene: TRBD1; abundance: NA; j_gene: TRBJ1-2; v_gene: TRBV28; CDR3aa: CASSTSWTGYGYTF; CDR3nt: TGTGCCAGCAGCACATCTTGGACAGGGTACGGCTACACCTTC
len: 17; d_gene: TRBD2; abundance: NA; j_gene: TRBJ2-5; v_gene: TRBV5-1; CDR3aa: CASSLAGLAGGQETQYF; CDR3nt: TGCGCCAGCAGCTTGGCGGGACTAGCGGGGGGACAAGAGACCCAGTACTTC
len: 14; d_gene: TRBD1; abundance: few; j_gene: TRBJ2-7; v_gene: TRBV4-1; CDR3aa: CASSRGTGQVEQYF; CDR3nt: TGCGCCAGCAGCCGGGGGACAGGGCAGGTAGAGCAGTACTTC
len: 13; d_gene: TRBD2; abundance: NA; j_gene: TRBJ2-5; v_gene: TRBV19; CDR3aa: CASSPRLAGTQYF; CDR3nt: TGTGCCAGTAGTCCGAGACTAGCGGGGACCCAGTACTTC
len: 18; d_gene: TRBD2; abundance: few; j_gene: TRBJ2-5; v_gene: TRBV5-1; CDR3aa: CASSLGRTSGEIQETQYF; CDR3nt: TGCGCCAGCAGCTTGGGCCGAACTAGCGGGGAAATCCAAGAGACCCAGTACTTC
len: 16; d_gene: TRBD1; abundance: NA; j_gene: TRBJ2-1; v_gene: TRBV5-8; CDR3aa: CASSTTGDSSYNEQFF; CDR3nt: TGTGCCAGCAGCACGACAGGGGATAGCTCCTACAATGAGCAGTTCTTC
len: 15; d_gene: NA; abundance: NA; j_gene: TRBJ2-7; v_gene: TRBV5-1; CDR3aa: CASSLGYRSDYEQYF; CDR3nt: TGCGCCAGCAGCTTGGGCTACAGGTCGGACTACGAGCAGTACTTC
len: 15; d_gene: NA; abundance: NA; j_gene: TRBJ1-2; v_gene: TRBV18; CDR3aa: CASSPTDTGTYGYTF; CDR3nt: TGTGCCAGCTCACCGACTGATACAGGGACGTACGGCTACACCTTC
len: 13; d_gene: NA; abundance: NA; j_gene: TRBJ2-7; v_gene: TRBV23-1; CDR3aa: CARPPGAVYEQYF; CDR3nt: TGCGCCAGACCACCTGGGGCCGTCTACGAGCAGTACTTC
len: 15; d_gene: NA; abundance: NA; j_gene: TRBJ2-7; v_gene: TRBV5-1; CDR3aa: CASSPSSFLVNEQYF; CDR3nt: TGCGCCAGCAGCCCGTCAAGCTTCCTAGTCAACGAGCAGTACTTC
len: 15; d_gene: TRBD1; abundance: NA; j_gene: TRBJ2-5; v_gene: TRBV6-5; CDR3aa: CASSLDGTGQETQYF; CDR3nt: TGTGCCAGCAGTCTCGACGGGACAGGGCAAGAGACCCAGTACTTC
len: 13; d_gene: NA; abundance: NA; j_gene: TRBJ2-1; v_gene: TRBV27; CDR3aa: CASSLLPGREQFF; CDR3nt: TGTGCCAGCAGTTTATTGCCAGGTCGCGAGCAGTTCTTC
len: 15; d_gene: NA; abundance: NA; j_gene: TRBJ2-5; v_gene: TRBV6-1; CDR3aa: CASSEGVTVQETQYF; CDR3nt: TGTGCCAGCAGTGAAGGAGTGACAGTTCAAGAGACCCAGTACTTC
len: 13; d_gene: NA; abundance: NA; j_gene: TRBJ1-1; v_gene: TRBV18; CDR3aa: CASSQGEHTEAFF; CDR3nt: TGTGCCAGCTCACAGGGGGAGCACACTGAAGCTTTCTTT
len: 15; d_gene: NA; abundance: once; j_gene: TRBJ2-1; v_gene: TRBV29-1; CDR3aa: CSVSEGRLGYNEQFF; CDR3nt: TGCAGCGTTTCCGAGGGCCGGCTCGGCTACAATGAGCAGTTCTTC
len: 14; d_gene: NA; abundance: NA; j_gene: TRBJ1-1; v_gene: TRBV9; CDR3aa: CASSVDEGRTEAFF; CDR3nt: TGTGCCAGCAGCGTAGATGAGGGGAGGACTGAAGCTTTCTTT
len: 15; d_gene: TRBD2; abundance: few; j_gene: TRBJ2-3; v_gene: TRBV19; CDR3aa: CASTIGLAGVYTQYF; CDR3nt: TGTGCCAGCACCATCGGACTAGCGGGAGTTTATACGCAGTATTTT
len: 14; d_gene: NA; abundance: NA; j_gene: TRBJ2-7; v_gene: TRBV11-2; CDR3aa: CASSLERSSYEQYF; CDR3nt: TGTGCCAGCAGCTTAGAGAGAAGCTCCTACGAGCAGTACTTC
len: 14; d_gene: TRBD2; abundance: NA; j_gene: TRBJ2-5; v_gene: TRBV28; CDR3aa: CASSLAGFQETQYF; CDR3nt: TGTGCCAGCAGTCTAGCGGGATTCCAAGAGACCCAGTACTTC
len: 20; d_gene: TRBD1; abundance: NA; j_gene: TRBJ2-4; v_gene: TRBV15; CDR3aa: CATSRERGQGARMAKNIQYF; CDR3nt: TGTGCCACCAGCAGAGAGCGGGGACAGGGGGCGCGAATGGCCAAAAACATTCAGTACTTC
len: 14; d_gene: NA; abundance: NA; j_gene: TRBJ2-1; v_gene: TRBV28; CDR3aa: CASRGSLGRNEQFF; CDR3nt: TGTGCCAGCAGGGGTTCCTTGGGGCGAAATGAGCAGTTCTTC
len: 15; d_gene: NA; abundance: NA; j_gene: TRBJ1-5; v_gene: TRBV7-9; CDR3aa: CASSLGGLNNQPQHF; CDR3nt: TGTGCCAGCAGCTTAGGAGGATTGAACAATCAGCCCCAGCATTTT
len: 15; d_gene: TRBD1; abundance: NA; j_gene: TRBJ1-2; v_gene: TRBV28; CDR3aa: CASSLRQGRNYGYTF; CDR3nt: TGTGCCAGCAGTCTCCGACAGGGGCGGAACTATGGCTACACCTTC
len: 12; d_gene: NA; abundance: NA; j_gene: TRBJ1-6; v_gene: TRBV3-1/TRBV3-2; CDR3aa: CASSQAGSVLHF; CDR3nt: TGTGCCAGCAGCCAAGCTGGTTCAGTCCTCCACTTT
len: 15; d_gene: NA; abundance: once; j_gene: TRBJ1-2; v_gene: TRBV5-1; CDR3aa: CASSLAVAGANGYTF; CDR3nt: TGCGCCAGCAGCTTGGCCGTAGCGGGGGCCAATGGCTACACCTTC
len: 14; d_gene: TRBD1; abundance: NA; j_gene: TRBJ2-3; v_gene: TRBV11-2; CDR3aa: CASSAQGATDTQYF; CDR3nt: TGTGCCAGCAGCGCCCAGGGGGCCACAGATACGCAGTATTTT